This TCR beta chain stems from a study of T cells of healthy individuals. This clonotype has a handful of counts. TCRdb reprocessed the 5' RACE reads with MiXCR, giving one entry per CDR3 protein. The table shows 60,000 to 70,000 distinct CDR3 sequences, with around 15% occurring only once. The V gene end was trimmed by 2 bases and the J gene end by 6 bases; junction bases not matched to a gene: 7. CDR1 DFQATT and CDR2 SNEGSKA come from the germline V gene (reference sequence). The length of the CDR3 is 14 residues. The rearrangement links TRBV20-1 to TRBJ1-2; the match to TRBD1 covers 9 bases. This sequence was found in a human donor in good health. The CDR3 DNA reads TGCAGTGCTAGACCCTCGGGACAGGGTAATGGCTACACCTTC. Its protein product is CSARPSGQGNGYTF.